This TCR beta chain was captured in a study of Ad26.COV2.S vaccination and SARS-CoV-2 variants. Whole-study context: Of the COV1001 trial arms, the Ad26.COV2.S arm included the donor.

General study findings and limits: There was a possibility that the TCR breadth and depth analyses underestimated total T cell responses. Post-vaccination spike-specific CD8+ and CD4+ T cell responses reportedly had substantial breadth.

Points on this clone: Its target is unknown.

Treatment denoted: some 20 received Ad26.COV2.S at low or high dose, single or two shots; several received placebo; per-sample allocation not given. Vaccine and placebo recipients were sampled on day 63 after the first injection. The sample came from a Boston adult aged 18-55 years. CDR3 length: 15 residues. The J segment lost 3 bases and the V segment lost 3 bases, leaving 7 bases of the junction unmatched. Germline lookup yields CDR1 LNHDA and CDR2 SQIVND (reference sequence). Profiled with immunoSEQ multiplex PCR; TCRdb holds only in-frame clones, not every one. This sample yields fewer than 400,000 clones, of which over 80% are seen a single time; approximately 2.2% belongs to the top ten.

The chain is built from TRBV19 and TRBJ2-7; 8 nucleotides align to TRBD1. This clonotype was obtained from a person aged 18-60 years who received the Ad26.COV2.S COVID-19 vaccine or a placebo. The input for sequencing was peripheral blood, taken in a trial of Ad26.COV2.S vaccine versus placebo. The CDR3 DNA reads TGTGCCAGTAGTATGAGGCCTACAGGGGGCTACGAGCAGTACTTC. Its translation: CASSMRPTGGYEQYF.